This record concerns one T cell receptor beta chain sequence. The data derive from a study of shared clonotypes between healthy human individuals. CDR3 length: 14 residues. V shed 8 bases and J shed 6 bases, with 17 bases lying between them. Per germline, CDR1 MNHNS and CDR2 SASEGT. The assay was carried out at the deep level. It was on ten immunoSEQ deep assay plates that unsorted PBMC DNA was sequenced. Repertoires were generated with immunoSEQ multiplex PCR, while TCRdb's copy carries only in-frame clones and drops some. The table includes around 430,000 clones, around 79% detected once. The sequenced material came from PBMCs. The clonotype comes from a woman aged 40 to 50 in good health. Some clones in this sample may be carry-over from other donors' samples. The rearrangement links TRBV6-1 to TRBJ2-1; a possible D gene is TRBD2 (6 bases). The CDR3 DNA reads TGTGCCAGCCGGACGAGAGAGGGAGGCAATGAGCAGTTCTTC. It codes for CASRTREGGNEQFF.